One and the same sample provided the 19 T cell receptor beta chains below, sequenced in a study of radiotherapy plus CTLA-4 blockade in lung cancer. Some clones are missing from TCRdb's copy, which holds only in-frame ones; the method was immunoSEQ multiplex PCR. The sample has under 95,000 clones, 78% seen once. Sequencing was performed on peripheral blood, taken from a patient treated with radiotherapy plus ipilimumab. The receptor set was obtained from a human donor with non-small cell lung cancer whose response to radiotherapy plus ipilimumab could not be evaluated. Some clones in this sample may be carry-over from other donors' samples.

The DNA of the CDR3 is TGTGCCAGCAGCGGCCTACAGGGCGGGGGGGCCCAGACAGATACGCAGTATTTT. Protein: CASSGLQGGGAQTDTQYF. The chain joins TRBV9 to TRBJ2-3, with 9 bases fitting TRBD2. V lost 3 bases to trimming and J lost 3 bases; unmatched junction nucleotides: 14. CDR3 length equals 18 residues. Germline V gene lookup returns CDR1 SGDLS and CDR2 YYNGEE. The complete variable domain, with remaining parts taken from reference TRBV9 and TRBJ2-3, reads DSGVTQTPKHLITATGQRVTLRCSPRSGDLSVYWYQQSLDQGLQFLIQYYNGEERAKGNILERFSAQQFPDLHSELNLSSLELGDSALYFCASSGLQGGGAQTDTQYFGPGTRLTVL.

This sequence joins TRBV19 and TRBJ1-6, with 8 positions matching TRBD1. From germline, CDR1 is LNHDA and CDR2 SQIVND (reference sequence). The CDR3 has 15 amino acids. V lost 4 bases, J lost 6 bases, and 5 bases stayed unmatched. CDR3 sequence (DNA): TGTGCCAGTAGTACGCGGACAGGGATTAATTCACCCCTCCACTTT. This codes for CASSTRTGINSPLHF.

The J gene is TRBJ2-2, the V gene TRBV5-1; 11 bases agree with TRBD2. The CDR3 spans 17 residues. CDR1 and CDR2 (germline): SGHRS, YFSETQ. The V segment lost 1 base and the J segment 7 bases; nucleotides outside the gene matches: 9. DNA of the CDR3: TGCGCCAGCAGCTTGTTCGCGTCTAGCGGGGGGTTCGGGGAGCTGTTTTTT. It yields the protein CASSLFASSGGFGELFF.

V is TRBV7-2 and J is TRBJ2-5; D unresolved. Germline-derived CDR1 and CDR2 are SGHTA and FQGNSA. Trimming took 1 base from V and 3 from J, leaving 12 bases between them. CDR3 size: 15 residues. Here the CDR3 DNA reads TGTGCCAGCAGCTTAGGAGTTTGGGCAAAAGAGACCCAGTACTTC. Its protein product is CASSLGVWAKETQYF.

J is TRBJ2-1 and V is TRBV5-4; 12 positions match TRBD1. The CDR3 is made up of 16 amino acids. CDR1 and CDR2 (germline): SGHNT, YYREEE (reference sequence). With V trimmed by 4 bases and J by 5 bases, 7 bases remained unmatched. The CDR3 DNA follows: TGTGCCAGCAGCCTGGGACAGGGGGCGCCTAACAATGAGCAGTTCTTC. Encoded protein: CASSLGQGAPNNEQFF. The whole variable domain, remainder taken from reference TRBV5-4 and TRBJ2-1, is ETGVTQSPTHLIKTRGQQVTLRCSSQSGHNTVSWYQQALGQGPQFIFQYYREEENGRGNFPPRFSGLQFPNYSSELNVNALELDDSALYLCASSLGQGAPNNEQFFGPGTRLTVL.

The chain has TRBV5-4 and TRBJ2-1, with 8 bases aligning to TRBD1. V dropped 1 base and J dropped 7; count of bases not matched to a gene: 4. The CDR3 is 14 amino acids. Germline loops: CDR1 SGHNT, CDR2 YYREEE (reference sequence). CDR3 sequence: CASSLSQGANEQFF. CDR3 nucleotides: TGTGCCAGCAGCTTGTCTCAGGGGGCGAATGAGCAGTTCTTC.

CDR3 in DNA: TGTGCCAGCAGTAGGGACCGGGACAGACCGGGCTACACCTTC. Its translation: CASSRDRDRPGYTF. The chain uses TRBV27 and TRBJ1-2, with 7 bases matching TRBD1. V lost 5 bases to trimming and J lost 8 bases; unmatched junction nucleotides: 11. The CDR3 sequence is 14 residues long. Germline lookup yields CDR1 MNHEY and CDR2 SMNVEV (reference sequence).

This clone turned up a few times. The chain combines TRBV19 with TRBJ2-7, with 9 positions matching TRBD1. Trimming at V came to 5 bases and at J to 3 bases, leaving 8 bases not matched to a gene. The CDR3 sequence is 15 residues long. The V gene's germline CDR1 is LNHDA and CDR2 SQIVND (reference sequence). CDR3 in DNA: TGTGCCAGTAGTGGCCCGGGACAGGGCGACTACGAGCAGTACTTC. Translation: CASSGPGQGDYEQYF. Full variable domain (missing parts from reference TRBV19 and TRBJ2-7): DGGITQSPKYLFRKEGQNVTLSCEQNLNHDAMYWYRQDPGQGLRLIYYSQIVNDFQKGDIAEGYSVSREKKESFPLTVTSAQKNPTAFYLCASSGPGQGDYEQYFGPGTRLTVT.

This chain connects TRBV28 to TRBJ2-3; 13 nucleotides agree with TRBD2. CDR1 is MDHEN, CDR2 SYDVKM, per germline. The CDR3 runs 16 residues. Trimming cost V 6 bases and J 3 bases; bases outside gene matches: 6. The CDR3: CASSRTSGGLTDTQYF. CDR3 in DNA: TGTGCCAGCAGCAGGACTAGCGGGGGCCTTACAGATACGCAGTATTTT.

The genes are TRBV28 and TRBJ1-4; TRBD1 agrees at 9 bases. Germline V gene data show CDR1 as MDHEN and CDR2 as SYDVKM. The CDR3 sequence is 15 residues long. Trimming cost V 3 bases and J 7 bases; bases outside gene matches: 6. CDR3 amino acids: CASSLLQGAGEKLFF. CDR3 DNA: TGTGCCAGCAGTTTGTTACAGGGGGCGGGTGAAAAACTGTTTTTT.

The J gene is TRBJ2-1, the V gene TRBV7-2, with 11 bases fitting TRBD2. The length of the CDR3 is 15 residues. Trimming at V came to 5 bases and at J to 6 bases, leaving 6 bases not matched to a gene. CDR1 and CDR2 from the germline V gene are SGHTA and FQGNSA. CDR3 DNA: TGTGCCAGCAGCCGTAGCGGGGGGGCCCTCAATGAGCAGTTCTTC. Translated, it gives CASSRSGGALNEQFF.

V and J are TRBV29-1 and TRBJ2-7; 7 bases match TRBD1. Germline lookup yields CDR1 SQVTM and CDR2 ANQGSEA. V trimming: 5 bases; J trimming: 6 bases; junction bases outside the gene matches: 7. The CDR3 has 12 amino acids. CDR3 sequence reads: CSVRQGPSEQYF. The CDR3 bases are TGCAGCGTTAGACAGGGTCCCTCCGAGCAGTACTTC.

The V and J genes are TRBV10-3 and TRBJ2-7, with D possibly being TRBD2 (7 bases). The length of the CDR3 is 16 residues. Trimming left V 5 bases short and J 0 bases short, with 17 bases between. The germline V gene encodes CDR1 ENHRY and CDR2 SYGVKD. The CDR3 nucleotides are TGTGCCATCAGTTACGGGGGGCTAGCGGCCTCCTACGAGCAGTACTTC. Residues: CAISYGGLAASYEQYF.

The V call is TRBV5-6, the J call TRBJ2-3, with 8 bases matching TRBD2. The CDR3 is made up of 19 amino acids. Trimming cost V 0 bases and J 9 bases; bases outside gene matches: 21. Germline V gene data show CDR1 as SGHDT and CDR2 as YYEEEE. The CDR3 spells CASSLVGPGTRRSIETQYF. The CDR3 DNA is TGTGCCAGCAGCTTGGTTGGGCCCGGGACTAGGAGGTCAATTGAGACGCAGTATTTT.

This clone was seen only a few times. V gene TRBV27 combines with J gene TRBJ2-7; D may be TRBD1 (5 bases). Germline V gives CDR1 MNHEY, CDR2 SMNVEV (reference sequence). CDR3 size: 14 residues. Trimming cost V 9 bases and J 5 bases, with 20 bases left between them. The CDR3 loop is CARRGWAAENEQYF. The CDR3 nucleotides read TGTGCCAGAAGGGGATGGGCAGCCGAGAACGAGCAGTACTTC.

The V gene is TRBV6-5, the J gene TRBJ1-2; 10 bases line up with TRBD1. The CDR3 sequence is 13 residues long. Germline V lookup: CDR1 MNHEY, CDR2 SVGAGI. With V trimmed by 5 bases and J by 5 bases, 2 bases remained unmatched. CDR3 region: CASSTDRGYGYTF. For the CDR3, the DNA is TGTGCCAGCAGTACGGACAGGGGGTATGGCTACACCTTC.

In its sample, this clone was seen once. The chain carries TRBV7-8 and TRBJ2-2, with 11 bases that match TRBD2. This CDR3 has 17 residues. Germline V gene data show CDR1 as SGHVS and CDR2 as FQNEAQ. The J segment lost 3 bases and the V segment lost 6 bases, leaving 9 bases of the junction unmatched. CDR3 nucleotide sequence: TGTGCCAGCAGACTAATTCCGGGACTAGCGGACACCGGGGAGCTGTTTTTT. Encoded protein: CASRLIPGLADTGELFF.

The chain has TRBV4-1 and TRBJ2-7; 7 bases fit TRBD2. This CDR3 is built from 15 residues. Germline CDR1 MGHRA, CDR2 YSYEKL. The V segment lost 1 base and the J segment 4 bases; nucleotides outside the gene matches: 7. The CDR3 spells CASSQAAGVGYEQYF. In DNA, the CDR3 is TGCGCCAGCAGCCAAGCCGCGGGGGTAGGATACGAGCAGTACTTC.

V is TRBV5-1 and J is TRBJ2-3; 7 bases are shared with TRBD1. Losses at the gene ends were 4 bases for V and 1 base for J; bases not matched to a gene: 3. The germline V gene has CDR1 SGHRS and CDR2 YFSETQ. The CDR3 loop spans 14 amino acids. The CDR3 bases are TGCGCCAGCAGCGACAGGGTAGGCACAGATACGCAGTATTTT. This sequence encodes CASSDRVGTDTQYF.